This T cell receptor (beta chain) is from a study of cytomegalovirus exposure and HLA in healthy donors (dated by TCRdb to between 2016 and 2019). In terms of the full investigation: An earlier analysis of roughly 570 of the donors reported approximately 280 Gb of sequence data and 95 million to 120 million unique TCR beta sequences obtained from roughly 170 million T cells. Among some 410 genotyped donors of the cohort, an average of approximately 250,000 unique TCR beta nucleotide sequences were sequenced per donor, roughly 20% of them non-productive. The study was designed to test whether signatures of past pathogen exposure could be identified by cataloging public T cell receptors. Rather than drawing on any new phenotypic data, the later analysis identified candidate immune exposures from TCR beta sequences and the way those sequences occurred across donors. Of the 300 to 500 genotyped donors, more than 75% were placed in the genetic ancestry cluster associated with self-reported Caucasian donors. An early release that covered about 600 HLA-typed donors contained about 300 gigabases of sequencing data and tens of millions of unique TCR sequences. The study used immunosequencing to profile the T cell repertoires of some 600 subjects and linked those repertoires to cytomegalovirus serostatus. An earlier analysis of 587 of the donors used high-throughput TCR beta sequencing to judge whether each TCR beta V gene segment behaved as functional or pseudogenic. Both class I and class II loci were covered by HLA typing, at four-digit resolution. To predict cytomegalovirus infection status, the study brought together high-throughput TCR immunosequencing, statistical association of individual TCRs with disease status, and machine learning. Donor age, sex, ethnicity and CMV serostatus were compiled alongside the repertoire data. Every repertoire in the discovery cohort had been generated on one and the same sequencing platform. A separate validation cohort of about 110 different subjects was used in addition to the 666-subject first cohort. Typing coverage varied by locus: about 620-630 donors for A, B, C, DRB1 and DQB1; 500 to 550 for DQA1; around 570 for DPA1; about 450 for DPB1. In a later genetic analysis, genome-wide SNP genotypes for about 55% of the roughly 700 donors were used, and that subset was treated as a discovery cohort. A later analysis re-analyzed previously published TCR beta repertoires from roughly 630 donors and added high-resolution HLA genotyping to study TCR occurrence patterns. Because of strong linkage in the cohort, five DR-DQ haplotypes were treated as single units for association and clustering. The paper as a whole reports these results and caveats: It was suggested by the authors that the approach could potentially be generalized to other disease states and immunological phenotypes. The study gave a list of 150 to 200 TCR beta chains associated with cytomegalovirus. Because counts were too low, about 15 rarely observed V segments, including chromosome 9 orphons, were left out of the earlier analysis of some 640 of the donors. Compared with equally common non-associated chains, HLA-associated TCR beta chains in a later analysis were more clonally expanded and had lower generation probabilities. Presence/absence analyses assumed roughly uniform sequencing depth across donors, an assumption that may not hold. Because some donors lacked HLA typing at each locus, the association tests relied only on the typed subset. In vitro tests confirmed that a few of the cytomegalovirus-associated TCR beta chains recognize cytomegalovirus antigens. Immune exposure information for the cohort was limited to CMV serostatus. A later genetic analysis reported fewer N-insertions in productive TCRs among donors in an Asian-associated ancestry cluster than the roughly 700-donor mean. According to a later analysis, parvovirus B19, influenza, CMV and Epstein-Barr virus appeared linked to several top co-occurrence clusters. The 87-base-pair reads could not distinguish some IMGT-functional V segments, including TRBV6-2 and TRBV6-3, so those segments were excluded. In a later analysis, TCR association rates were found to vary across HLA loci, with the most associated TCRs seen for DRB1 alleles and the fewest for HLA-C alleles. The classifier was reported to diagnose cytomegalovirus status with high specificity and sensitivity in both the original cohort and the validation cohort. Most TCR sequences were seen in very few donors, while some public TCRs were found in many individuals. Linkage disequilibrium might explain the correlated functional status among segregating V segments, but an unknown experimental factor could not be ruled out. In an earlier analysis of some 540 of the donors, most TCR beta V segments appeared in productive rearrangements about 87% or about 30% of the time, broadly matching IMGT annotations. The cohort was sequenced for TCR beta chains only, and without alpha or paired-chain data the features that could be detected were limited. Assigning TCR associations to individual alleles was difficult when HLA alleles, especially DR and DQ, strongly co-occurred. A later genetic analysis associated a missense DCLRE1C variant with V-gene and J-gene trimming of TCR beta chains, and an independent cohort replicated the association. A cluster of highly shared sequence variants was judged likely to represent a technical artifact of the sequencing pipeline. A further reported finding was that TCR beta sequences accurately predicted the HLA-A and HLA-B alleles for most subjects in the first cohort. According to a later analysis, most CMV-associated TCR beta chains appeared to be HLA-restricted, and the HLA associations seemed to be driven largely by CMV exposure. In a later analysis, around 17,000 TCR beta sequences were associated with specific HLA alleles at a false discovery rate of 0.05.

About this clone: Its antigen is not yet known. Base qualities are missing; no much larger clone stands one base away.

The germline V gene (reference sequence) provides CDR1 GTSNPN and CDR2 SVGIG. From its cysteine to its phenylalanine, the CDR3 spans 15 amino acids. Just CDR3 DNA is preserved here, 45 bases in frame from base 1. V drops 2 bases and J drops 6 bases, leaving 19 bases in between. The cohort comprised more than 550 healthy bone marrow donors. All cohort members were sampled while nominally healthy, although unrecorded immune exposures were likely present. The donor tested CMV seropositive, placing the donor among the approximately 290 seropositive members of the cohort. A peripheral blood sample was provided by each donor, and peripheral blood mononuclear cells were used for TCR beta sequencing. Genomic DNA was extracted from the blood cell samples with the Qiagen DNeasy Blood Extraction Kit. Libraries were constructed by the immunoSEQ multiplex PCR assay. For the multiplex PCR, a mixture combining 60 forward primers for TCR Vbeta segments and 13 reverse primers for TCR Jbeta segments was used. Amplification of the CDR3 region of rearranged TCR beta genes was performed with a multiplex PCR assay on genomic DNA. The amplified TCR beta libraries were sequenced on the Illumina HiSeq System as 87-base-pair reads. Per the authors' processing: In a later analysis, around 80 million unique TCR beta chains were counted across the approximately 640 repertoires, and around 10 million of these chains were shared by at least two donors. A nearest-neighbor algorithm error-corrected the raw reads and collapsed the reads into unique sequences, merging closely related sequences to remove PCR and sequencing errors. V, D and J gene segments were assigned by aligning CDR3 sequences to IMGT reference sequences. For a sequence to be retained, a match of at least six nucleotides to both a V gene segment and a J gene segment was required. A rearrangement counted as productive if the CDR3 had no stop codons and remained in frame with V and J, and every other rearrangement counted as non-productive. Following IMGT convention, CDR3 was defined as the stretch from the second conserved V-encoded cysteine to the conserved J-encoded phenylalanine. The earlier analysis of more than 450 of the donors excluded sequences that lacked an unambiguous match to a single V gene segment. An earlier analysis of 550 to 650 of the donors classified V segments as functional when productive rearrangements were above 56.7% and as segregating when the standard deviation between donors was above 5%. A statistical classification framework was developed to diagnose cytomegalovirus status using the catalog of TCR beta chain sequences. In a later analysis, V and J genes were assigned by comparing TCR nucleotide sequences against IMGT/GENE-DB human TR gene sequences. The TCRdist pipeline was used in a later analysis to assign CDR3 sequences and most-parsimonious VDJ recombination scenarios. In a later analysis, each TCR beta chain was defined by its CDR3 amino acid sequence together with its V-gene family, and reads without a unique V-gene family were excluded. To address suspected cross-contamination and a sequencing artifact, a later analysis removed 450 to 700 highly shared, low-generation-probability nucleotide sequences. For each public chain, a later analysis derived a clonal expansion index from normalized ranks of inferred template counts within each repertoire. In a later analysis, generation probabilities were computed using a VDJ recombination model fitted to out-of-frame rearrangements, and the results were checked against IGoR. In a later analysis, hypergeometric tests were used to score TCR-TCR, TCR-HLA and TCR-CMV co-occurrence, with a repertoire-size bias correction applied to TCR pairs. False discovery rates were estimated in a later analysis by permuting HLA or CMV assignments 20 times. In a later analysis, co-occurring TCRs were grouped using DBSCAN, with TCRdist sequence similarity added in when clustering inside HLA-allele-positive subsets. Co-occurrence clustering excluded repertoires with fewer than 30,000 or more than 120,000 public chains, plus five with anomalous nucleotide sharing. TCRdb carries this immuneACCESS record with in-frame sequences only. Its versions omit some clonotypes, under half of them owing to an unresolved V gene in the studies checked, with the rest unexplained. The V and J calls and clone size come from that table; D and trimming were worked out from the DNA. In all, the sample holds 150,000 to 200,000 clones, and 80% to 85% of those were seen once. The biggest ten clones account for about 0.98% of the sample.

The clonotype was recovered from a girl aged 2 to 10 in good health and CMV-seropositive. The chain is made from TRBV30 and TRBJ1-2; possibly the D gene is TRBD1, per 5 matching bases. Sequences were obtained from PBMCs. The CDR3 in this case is CAWSSPGGEIDGYTF. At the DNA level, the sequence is TGTGCCTGGAGTTCCCCGGGGGGGGAAATAGATGGCTACACCTTC.